These T cell receptor beta chains were read from a single sample in a study of blood T cell repertoires in COVID-19. Method: immunoSEQ multiplex PCR; TCRdb's copy keeps in-frame clones and lacks some. Of around 46,000 clones in the sample, roughly 85% were seen once. The sequencing sample was made of peripheral blood. These TCRs come from a human donor in a cohort sampled during active COVID-19. The donor label of this sample is uncertain. Each CDR3 is given with its conserved first and last residue. The order of the fields is D gene, J gene, clone size, V gene, CDR3 protein, CDR3 DNA. The D gene is left open where the match is weak. Expanded clones get a size class; other rows say once, few or many, or leave the size out.

D: TRBD1
J: TRBJ2-2
size: -
V: TRBV7-9
CDR3: CASSLAAGGKTGELFF
DNA: TGTGCCAGCAGCTTAGCGGCAGGGGGCAAGACCGGGGAGCTGTTTTTT

D: TRBD1
J: TRBJ1-5
size: -
V: TRBV6-6
CDR3: CASSRNPAQGALNQPQHF
DNA: TGTGCCAGCAGCCGAAACCCCGCCCAGGGGGCCCTCAATCAGCCCCAGCATTTT

D: -
J: TRBJ1-1
size: once
V: TRBV28
CDR3: CASSFGGLKENTEAFF
DNA: TGTGCCAGCAGTTTCGGGGGGTTGAAGGAGAACACTGAAGCTTTCTTT

D: -
J: TRBJ1-4
size: -
V: TRBV3-1/TRBV3-2
CDR3: CASSQKGGGTNEKLFF
DNA: TGTGCCAGCAGCCAAAAAGGGGGGGGAACTAATGAAAAACTGTTTTTT

D: TRBD2
J: TRBJ2-2
size: few
V: TRBV2
CDR3: CASSNLRLAGAGELFF
DNA: TGTGCCAGCAGTAATCTGCGACTAGCGGGGGCCGGGGAGCTGTTTTTT

D: TRBD1
J: TRBJ2-2
size: once
V: TRBV10-3
CDR3: CAISESGQGPGELFF
DNA: TGTGCCATCAGTGAGTCGGGACAGGGGCCCGGGGAGCTGTTTTTT

D: TRBD1
J: TRBJ1-1
size: few
V: TRBV9
CDR3: CASSVVHRGNTEAFF
DNA: TGTGCCAGCAGCGTAGTACACAGGGGGAACACTGAAGCTTTCTTT

D: -
J: TRBJ2-7
size: -
V: TRBV6-2/TRBV6-3
CDR3: CASSLESGTWGVEQYF
DNA: TGTGCCAGCAGTCTCGAATCCGGGACTTGGGGAGTCGAGCAGTACTTC

D: -
J: TRBJ2-7
size: -
V: TRBV2
CDR3: CASRKAQDEQYF
DNA: TGTGCCAGCAGAAAAGCCCAGGACGAGCAGTACTTC

D: -
J: TRBJ2-4
size: -
V: TRBV4-1
CDR3: CASSQGGLIAKNIQYF
DNA: TGCGCCAGCAGCCAGGGGGGACTCATAGCCAAAAACATTCAGTACTTC

D: -
J: TRBJ1-2
size: -
V: TRBV5-4
CDR3: CASSGDSANYGYTF
DNA: TGTGCCAGCAGTGGAGACAGTGCTAACTATGGCTACACCTTC

D: -
J: TRBJ1-2
size: few
V: TRBV4-3
CDR3: CASSQEAGIMGYTF
DNA: TGCGCCAGCAGCCAAGAGGCGGGTATTATGGGCTACACCTTC

D: -
J: TRBJ2-2
size: once
V: TRBV18
CDR3: CASSPSRGTGDTGELFF
DNA: TGTGCCAGCTCACCATCCCGGGGGACTGGGGACACCGGGGAGCTGTTTTTT

D: TRBD1
J: TRBJ2-1
size: -
V: TRBV12-3/TRBV12-4
CDR3: CASSLQQGHEQFF
DNA: TGTGCCAGCAGTTTGCAACAGGGGCATGAGCAGTTCTTC

D: TRBD2
J: TRBJ2-5
size: -
V: TRBV7-2
CDR3: CASSLWTRRLETQYF
DNA: TGTGCCAGCAGCTTGTGGACTAGAAGGTTAGAGACCCAGTACTTC

D: -
J: TRBJ2-2
size: -
V: TRBV5-1
CDR3: CASTPSGTPNTGELFF
DNA: TGCGCCAGCACCCCCTCCGGGACACCCAACACCGGGGAGCTGTTTTTT

D: TRBD1
J: TRBJ2-2
size: -
V: TRBV3-1/TRBV3-2
CDR3: CASSPPDRGNTGELFF
DNA: TGTGCCAGCAGCCCACCGGACAGGGGGAACACCGGGGAGCTGTTTTTT

D: -
J: TRBJ1-4
size: -
V: TRBV18
CDR3: CASSPAFSGEKLFF
DNA: TGTGCCAGCTCACCAGCGTTCTCGGGGGAAAAACTGTTTTTT

D: TRBD2
J: TRBJ2-5
size: few
V: TRBV5-4
CDR3: CASSLTAGGREETQYF
DNA: TGTGCCAGCAGCTTGACAGCGGGGGGCCGAGAAGAGACCCAGTACTTC